This T cell receptor (beta chain) was found in a study of spatial heterogeneity in lung cancer. Study as a whole: Taken at a median of about two years after resection, follow-up PBMC samples underwent sequencing when available.

As for time point: blood at routine non-recurrence follow-up after resection. The input material, whole RNA from tumor, nontumor lung or frozen PBMC, was sequenced unsorted. There are many counts of this clonotype. A unique molecular identifier was attached to every TCR cDNA molecule. A single record per CDR3 protein comes from TCRdb applying MiXCR to the 5' RACE reads. Counted here are under 25,000 distinct CDR3 sequences, less than 12% occurring once; the ten biggest clones make up 30% to 45%. Between the trimmed V and J ends, which lost 6 bases and 6 bases, there was a span of 18 bases. Per the germline V gene, CDR1 is MDHEN and CDR2 is SYDVKM. The CDR3 contains 15 residues.

This TCR derives from a female donor with early-stage non-small cell lung cancer. V gene TRBV28 combines with J gene TRBJ1-5; perhaps TRBD1 as D (6 bases). The material sequenced was PBMCs, taken at follow-up. The CDR3 sequence is CASRARGKGIQPQHF. The CDR3 DNA reads as TGTGCCAGCAGGGCCAGGGGAAAGGGAATTCAGCCCCAGCATTTT.